One sample yielded the 30 T cell receptor beta chains listed below, sequenced in a study of glioma-infiltrating T cells (dated by TCRdb to 2016 to 2018). The sequencer was an Illumina MiSeq. TCR alpha and beta CDR3 regions were amplified with the iRepertoire nested amplicon-rescue multiplex PCR (arm-PCR) platform from RNA. TCRdb reprocessing: public reads trimmed at Q25 with fastp, clones called with MiXCR, in-frame beta chains kept. Each entry merges the rows of one CDR3 protein and shows their most common DNA and genes. This sample lists roughly 120,000 distinct CDR3 sequences; about 23% were detected once. The ten biggest clones cover approximately 14% of the sample. Sequenced: glioma tissue, nonneoplastic brain tissue, or PBMCs (not recorded which). Receptors were obtained from a human donor with low-grade glioma or glioblastoma, undergoing nonglioma brain surgery, or in good health (not recorded which).

The chain employs TRBV12-3 or TRBV12-4 and TRBJ2-3, with D uncertain. Trimming removed 3 bases at V and 1 base at J, with 23 bases between. This CDR3 spans 19 amino acids. In nucleotides, the CDR3 is TGTGCCAGCAGTTTGATTCCCCTGATGTGGGGTCAGGGCACAGATACGCAGTATTTT. Its translation: CASSLIPLMWGQGTDTQYF.

V usage is TRBV7-9 and J usage is TRBJ1-1; D is perhaps TRBD1 (5 bases). CDR3 size: 14 residues. Germline CDR1 and CDR2: SEHNR and FQNEAQ (reference sequence). The V end lost 7 bases, the J end lost 5 bases, and 17 bases lay between the germline ends. CDR3 DNA sequence: TGTGCCAGCAACAAGGGTTGGGGGGAAACTGAAGCTTTCTTT. As protein: CASNKGWGETEAFF.

In its sample, this clonotype was seen once. This may arise from a read error, as a much more abundant clone is one base away. Written as DNA, the CDR3 is TGTGCCATCAGTACAGGGTCCCAAAAAGATACGCAGTATTTT. Translated: CAISTGSQKDTQYF. The chain recombines TRBV10-3 with TRBJ2-3, with a possible D match to TRBD1 (6 bases). V was cut by 5 bases and J by 5 bases, with 14 bases left in between. CDR1 ENHRY and CDR2 SYGVKD come from the germline V gene. This CDR3 has 14 residues.

This clonotype counts as medium-sized. This rearrangement joins TRBV7-2 to TRBJ2-3; D remains unclear. V lost 5 bases and J 0 bases, leaving 3 bases between the germline ends. The CDR3 contains 12 residues. CDR1 and CDR2 from the germline V gene are SGHTA and FQGNSA. CDR3 sequence: CASSPSTDTQYF. Written as DNA, the CDR3 is TGTGCCAGCAGCCCGAGCACAGATACGCAGTATTTT.

This clonotype was seen a handful of times. The rearrangement joins TRBV3-1 to TRBJ2-5; tentatively, D is TRBD1 (6 bases). This CDR3 contains 13 residues. Germline V gives CDR1 LGHDT, CDR2 YNNKEL (reference sequence). Between the trimmed V and J ends, which lost 8 bases and 1 base, there was a span of 11 bases. The CDR3 DNA is TGTGCCAGCGTCCCGGACAGCCAAGAGACCCAGTACTTC. Residues: CASVPDSQETQYF.

This clonotype was seen ten or more times. The rearrangement uses TRBV4-1 and TRBJ1-5; D might be TRBD1 (5 bases). The CDR3 sequence is 14 residues long. Trimming pared 3 bases from V and 4 bases from J, leaving 10 bases between. Germline CDR1 MGHRA, CDR2 YSYEKL. The CDR3 DNA reads as TGCGCCAGCAGCCAGGGACCGCCGAATCAGCCCCAGCATTTT. This codes for CASSQGPPNQPQHF.

The J gene is TRBJ2-7, the V gene TRBV27, with D unclear. The CDR3 extends over 14 amino acids. The V end was cut by 5 bases, the J end by 2 bases, with 13 bases between. Germline V gives CDR1 MNHEY, CDR2 SMNVEV (reference sequence). The CDR3 DNA is TGTGCCAGCAGTCTTCGACGAGGAACCTACGAGCAGTACTTC. This codes for CASSLRRGTYEQYF.

Concerning this clonotype: A much larger clonotype is one base distant, so this may be a read error. The V and J genes are TRBV4-1 and TRBJ2-2; 8 bases line up with TRBD2. CDR1 and CDR2 from the germline V gene are MGHRA and YSYEKL. This CDR3 comprises 17 residues. DNA of the CDR3: TGTGCCAGCAGCCAAGCCAGCGGGAGCTCGCGCGCCGGGGAGCTGTTTTTT. The encoded protein is CASSQASGSSRAGELFF.

The table lists this clonotype with a few counts. V usage is TRBV12-3 or TRBV12-4 and J usage is TRBJ2-1, with 7 bases that match TRBD2. With V trimmed by 3 bases and J by 6 bases, 8 bases remained unmatched. CDR3 length equals 15 residues. The CDR3 bases are TGTGCCAGCAGTTTCTCCGGCGGGAGTATCAATGAGCAGTTCTTC. Residues: CASSFSGGSINEQFF.

As concerns this clonotype: Given a much more abundant clone one base away, this may be a read error. The rearrangement links TRBV6-1 to TRBJ2-7; D is perhaps TRBD1 or TRBD2 (6 bases each). Per germline, CDR1 MNHNS and CDR2 SASEGT. The CDR3 loop spans 13 amino acids. V dropped 5 bases and J dropped 7 bases, with 15 bases sitting between them. Here the CDR3 DNA reads TGTGCCAGCAGTTATAGGGGGGCTCAAGAGCAGTACTTC. Amino acid sequence: CASSYRGAQEQYF.

Remarks on this clonotype: A clone one base away is much larger, so this may be a read error. The chain uses TRBV20-1 and TRBJ2-5, with D tentatively TRBD2 (6 bases). This CDR3 has 13 residues. Trimming shortened V by 6 bases and J by 6 bases, and 17 bases separated the two germline ends. Germline CDR1 DFQATT, CDR2 SNEGSKA (reference sequence). As DNA, the CDR3 is TGCAGTGCCAGACGGGAGAGCATTAAGACCCAGTACTTC. Translating gives CSARRESIKTQYF.

About this clonotype itself: Being one base from a much bigger clone, this may be a read error. The chain employs TRBV4-1 and TRBJ2-5; no definite D call. Deletions cut 0 bases from V and 3 bases from J, with 8 bases between. The CDR3 spans 14 residues. Germline V CDR1 and CDR2: MGHRA, YSYEKL. Written as DNA, the CDR3 is TGCGCCAGCAGCCAAGAAAGACGGAAAGAGACCCAGTACTTC. Translated: CASSQERRKETQYF.

The sample holds a few counts of this clonotype. V usage is TRBV7-8 and J usage is TRBJ2-5, with 8 bases identical to TRBD2. CDR1 is SGHVS and CDR2 is FQNEAQ in the germline V gene. The CDR3 length is 17 residues. With 2 bases clipped from V and 2 bases from J, the junction kept 10 bases outside the gene matches. CDR3 nucleotide sequence: TGTGCCAGCAGCTTAAGAGTTAGCGGGGTTACTCAAGAGACCCAGTACTTC. Protein product: CASSLRVSGVTQETQYF.

The gene calls are TRBV11-2 and TRBJ1-1, with D uncertain. Germline loops: CDR1 SGHAT, CDR2 FQNNGV. The CDR3 sequence is 12 residues long. With 6 bases removed from V and 4 bases from J, the gap between germline ends came to 9 bases. DNA of the CDR3: TGTGCCAGCAGAGGAAGACGCACTGAAGCTTTCTTT. The encoded protein is CASRGRRTEAFF.

Remarks on this clonotype: The junction departs from the called germline gene at one end, perhaps through a read error. The chain joins TRBV27 to TRBJ1-2; D unclear. From germline, CDR1 is MNHEY and CDR2 SMNVEV (reference sequence). The CDR3 is 14 amino acids. CDR3: CASRKKGSNYGYTF. CDR3 DNA: TGTGCCAGCCGAAAGAAAGGGTCTAACTACGGCTACACCTTC.

A word on this clonotype: This may be a read error, as it is one base from a much larger clone. J is TRBJ2-6 and V is TRBV2; D may be TRBD1 (5 bases). Germline V gene data show CDR1 as SNHLY and CDR2 as FYNNEI. The CDR3 sequence is 13 residues long. CDR3 DNA sequence: TGTGCCAGCAGGGTCTCTGGGGCCAACGTCCCGACTTTC. It yields the protein CASRVSGANVPTF. Full variable domain (missing parts from reference TRBV2 and TRBJ2-6): EPEVTQTPSHQVTQMGQEVILRCVPISNHLYFYWYRQILGQKVEFLVSFYNNEISEKSEIFDDQFSVERPDGSNFTLKIRSTKLEDSAMYFCASRVSGANVPTFGAGSRLTVL.

This clonotype has a count of ten or more. V usage is TRBV6-1 and J usage is TRBJ2-7, with 13 positions matching TRBD2. This CDR3 region has 15 residues. Germline CDR1 is MNHNS and CDR2 is SASEGT. Trimming took 4 bases from V and 2 from J; bases not matched to a gene: 2. The CDR3 here is CASSAGLAGAYEQYF. CDR3 bases: TGTGCCAGCAGTGCTGGACTAGCGGGAGCCTACGAGCAGTACTTC.

This clonotype came up many times. The chain is built from TRBV28 and TRBJ2-7; TRBD1 matches 7 bases. The CDR3 is made up of 14 amino acids. Looked up from germline, CDR1 is MDHEN and CDR2 is SYDVKM. J was trimmed by 0 bases and V by 6 bases; bases with no gene match: 5. The CDR3: CASRPRDSSYEQYF. For the CDR3, the DNA is TGTGCCAGCAGGCCAAGGGACAGCTCCTACGAGCAGTACTTC.

Many counts were recorded for this clonotype. The V gene is TRBV10-3, the J gene TRBJ1-1; 7 bases match TRBD1. V gave up 7 bases and J gave up 0 bases; unmatched junction bases: 2. CDR3 size: 13 residues. The germline gives CDR1 ENHRY, CDR2 SYGVKD. This chain's CDR3 is CAIKGTVNTEAFF. The CDR3, as DNA: TGTGCCATCAAAGGGACAGTGAACACTGAAGCTTTCTTT.

This clonotype was recorded many times. The chain recombines TRBV7-9 with TRBJ2-1; D might be TRBD2 (6 bases). Germline V gene lookup returns CDR1 SEHNR and CDR2 FQNEAQ (reference sequence). The ends were cut back, 4 bases at V and 7 bases at J, with 17 bases in the middle. The CDR3 totals 15 residues. CDR3 nucleotides: TGTGCCAGCAGCTCGGCACTAGCAATAAGAAATGAGCAGTTCTTC. Its translation is CASSSALAIRNEQFF. Supplemented by reference TRBV7-9 and TRBJ2-1, the full variable domain reads DTGVSQNPRHKITKRGQNVTFRCDPISEHNRLYWYRQTLGQGPEFLTYFQNEAQLEKSRLLSDRFSAERPKGSFSTLEIQRTEQGDSAMYLCASSSALAIRNEQFFGPGTRLTVL.

This clonotype was seen repeatedly, ten times or more. The chain joins TRBV15 to TRBJ1-3; no clear D. CDR3 size: 13 residues. The germline V gene encodes CDR1 LNHNV and CDR2 YYDKDF (reference sequence). Trimming took off 2 bases at V and 0 bases at J, with 2 bases between the two ends. CDR3 DNA sequence: TGTGCCACCAGCAGAAGCTCTGGAAACACCATATATTTT. This gives the protein CATSRSSGNTIYF.

With regard to this clonotype: A single base separates this from a much larger clone, so it may be a read error. This chain connects TRBV3-1 to TRBJ1-2; D is undetermined. This CDR3 comprises 18 residues. Germline V CDR1 and CDR2: LGHDT, YNNKEL (reference sequence). V lost 5 bases and J 0 bases, leaving 22 bases between the germline ends. The DNA for the CDR3 is TGTGCCAGCAGCGGGTGCCGGGTCCACCGCGATACTAACTATGGCTACACCTTC. Protein product: CASSGCRVHRDTNYGYTF. Full variable domain (remainder filled in from reference TRBV3-1 and TRBJ1-2): DTAVSQTPKYLVTQMGNDKSIKCEQNLGHDTMYWYKQDSKKFLKIMFSYNNKELIINETVPNRFSPKSPDKAHLNLHINSLELGDSAVYFCASSGCRVHRDTNYGYTFGSGTRLTVV.

This clonotype was seen ten or more times. The CDR3 sequence is CASSLWPRGPEGSYNEQFF. The CDR3 bases are TGTGCCAGCAGTTTATGGCCCCGAGGTCCCGAGGGGTCCTACAATGAGCAGTTCTTC. V gene TRBV27 combines with J gene TRBJ2-1, with D perhaps being TRBD1 or TRBD2 (5 bases each). The germline V gene encodes CDR1 MNHEY and CDR2 SMNVEV (reference sequence). Trimming cost V 1 base and J 1 base, with 20 bases left between them. The CDR3 runs 19 residues.

About this clonotype itself: The junction differs from germline at one of its ends, possibly a read error. The gene calls are TRBV15 and TRBJ1-1; D is possibly TRBD1 (5 bases). The CDR3 spans 13 residues. Germline loops: CDR1 LNHNV, CDR2 YYDKDF (reference sequence). The CDR3 DNA sequence: TGTGCCAACAGCAGTGTAGGACTCAGGGTAGCTTTCTTT. Protein sequence: CANSSVGLRVAFF.

The chain employs TRBV29-1 and TRBJ2-7; tentatively, D is TRBD1 or TRBD2 (5 bases each). CDR1 SQVTM and CDR2 ANQGSEA come from the germline V gene. Trimming stripped 5 bases from V and 0 bases from J, with 11 bases between. This CDR3 comprises 13 residues. Written as DNA, the CDR3 is TGCAGCGTTTGGGACGGGGACTCCTACGAGCAGTACTTC. This translates into CSVWDGDSYEQYF.

Comment on this clonotype: A single base separates this from a much larger clone, so it may be a read error. The chain couples TRBV12-3 or TRBV12-4 to TRBJ2-1; 8 bases match TRBD1. The CDR3 is 13 amino acids. The CDR3 DNA reads TGTGCCAGTAGACAGGGGATTGTCGATGAGAAGTTCTTC. Its protein product is CASRQGIVDEKFF.

Regarding this clonotype: It is likely a read error, because the conserved phenylalanine at the end of the CDR3 is missing. The chain has TRBV5-6 and TRBJ1-1; D gene uncertain. The CDR3 length is 14 residues. Trimming removed 8 bases at V and 0 bases at J, with 14 bases between. Germline V lookup: CDR1 SGHDT, CDR2 YYEEEE. CDR3 region: CASQMPALNTEAFL. CDR3 DNA sequence: TGTGCCAGTCAAATGCCAGCCTTGAACACTGAAGCTTTCCTT.

On this clonotype itself: This may come from a read error, since a much larger clone is one base off. The chain couples TRBV4-2 to TRBJ2-3; 8 nucleotides line up with TRBD2. CDR3 length equals 16 residues. Germline trimming cut 0 bases from V and 5 bases from J; bases unmatched to any gene: 7. Germline loops: CDR1 LGHNA, CDR2 YNFKEQ. The CDR3 loop is CASSQESGRGGDTQYF. In DNA form, the CDR3 reads TGTGCCAGCAGCCAAGAAAGCGGGAGAGGGGGAGATACGCAGTATTTT.

This clonotype was seen more than once but under ten times. The V gene is TRBV30, the J gene TRBJ1-1; D possibly corresponds to TRBD1 (5 bases). Germline V CDR1 and CDR2: GTSNPN, SVGIG (reference sequence). This CDR3 spans 13 amino acids. Trimming removed 3 bases from V and 1 base from J, with 9 bases in between. The CDR3 protein is CAWRQGENTEAFF. Here the CDR3 DNA reads TGTGCCTGGAGGCAGGGAGAGAACACTGAAGCTTTCTTT.

In its sample, this clonotype was seen many times. The chain carries TRBV6-1 and TRBJ2-1; TRBD1 matches at 8 bases. This CDR3 spans 15 amino acids. Germline CDR1 MNHNS, CDR2 SASEGT. V trimming: 7 bases; J trimming: 2 bases; junction bases outside the gene matches: 7. The CDR3 loop is CASTPSGQAYNEQFF. The DNA of the CDR3 is TGTGCCAGCACCCCATCGGGACAGGCCTACAATGAGCAGTTCTTC.